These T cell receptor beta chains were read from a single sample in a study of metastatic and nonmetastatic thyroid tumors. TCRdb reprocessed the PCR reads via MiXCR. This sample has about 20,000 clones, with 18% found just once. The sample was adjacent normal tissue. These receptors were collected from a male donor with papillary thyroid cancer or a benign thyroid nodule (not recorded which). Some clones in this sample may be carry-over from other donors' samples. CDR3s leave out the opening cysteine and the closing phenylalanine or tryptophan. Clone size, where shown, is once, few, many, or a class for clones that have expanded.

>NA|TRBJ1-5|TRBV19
ASSISRQPQH
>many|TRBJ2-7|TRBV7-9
ASSPGTGGEQY
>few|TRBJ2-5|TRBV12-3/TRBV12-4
ASSLAGRQETQY
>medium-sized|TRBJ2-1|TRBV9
ASSVANEQF
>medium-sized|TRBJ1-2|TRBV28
ASISGGFDYGYT
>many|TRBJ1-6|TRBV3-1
ASSQVGIRSRNNSPLH
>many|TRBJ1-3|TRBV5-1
ASSPGGNTIY
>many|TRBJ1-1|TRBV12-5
ASGLGTGSGAF
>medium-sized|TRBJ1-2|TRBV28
ASSLTGAYGYT
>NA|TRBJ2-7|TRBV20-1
SARYPVCVGGEQY
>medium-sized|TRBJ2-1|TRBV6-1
ASSSSGSSYNEQF
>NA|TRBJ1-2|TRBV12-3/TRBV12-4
ASSLGTGVYGYT
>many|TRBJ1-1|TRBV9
ASSAVGQGGTEAF
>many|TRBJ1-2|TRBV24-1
ATSDLGQNYGYT
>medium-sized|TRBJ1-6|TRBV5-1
ASSLRQASYNSPLH
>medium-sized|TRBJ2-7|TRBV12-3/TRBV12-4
ASSLEASGGPFSYEQY
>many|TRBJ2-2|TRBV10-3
AISDGAGAPGELF
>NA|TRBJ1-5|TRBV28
ASGYQPQH
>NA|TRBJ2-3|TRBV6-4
ASRPDLGLAGEPDTQY
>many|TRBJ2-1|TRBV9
ASSSGDRHEQF
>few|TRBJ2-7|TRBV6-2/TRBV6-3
ASTSGSSYEQY
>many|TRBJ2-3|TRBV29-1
SVEASQHTQY
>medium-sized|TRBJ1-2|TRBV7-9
ASSDPGQIYGYT
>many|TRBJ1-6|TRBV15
ATNSSPDREVSPLH
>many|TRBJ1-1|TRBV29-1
SVEVTANTEAF
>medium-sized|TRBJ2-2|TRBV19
ASGTANTGELF
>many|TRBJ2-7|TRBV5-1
ASSLDPGKYEQY
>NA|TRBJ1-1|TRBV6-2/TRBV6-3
ASNYSQGGGSGMNTEAF
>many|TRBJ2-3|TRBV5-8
ASSWDRVSTDTQY
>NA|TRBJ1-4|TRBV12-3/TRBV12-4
ASSLALMGNENV
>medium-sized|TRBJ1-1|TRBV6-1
ASIGINTEAF
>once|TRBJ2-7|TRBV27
ASSLTRGTDEHY
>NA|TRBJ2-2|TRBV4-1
ASSQDPPPASGNTAELF
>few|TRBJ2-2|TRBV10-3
ATSLTDNNGELF
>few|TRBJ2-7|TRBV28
ASSLNLGDEQY
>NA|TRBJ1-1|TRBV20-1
SATPLLGNTEAF
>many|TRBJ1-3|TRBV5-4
ASSFGGRSGNTIY
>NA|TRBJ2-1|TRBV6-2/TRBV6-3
PSRQSRGVLHNEQF
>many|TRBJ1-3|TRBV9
ASSTNRDSAGNTIY
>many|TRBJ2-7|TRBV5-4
ASSLNRAGEQY
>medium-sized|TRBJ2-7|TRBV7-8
ASSLVAGRSYEQY
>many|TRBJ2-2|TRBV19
ASRMGEIANTGELF
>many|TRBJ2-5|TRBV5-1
ASSRMGRLMGETQY